The 8 T cell receptor beta chains listed next were all sequenced from one sample in a study of blood T cell repertoires in COVID-19. Clones were read by immunoSEQ multiplex PCR, and TCRdb kept only the in-frame ones, dropping some. The sample records some 100,000 clones, around 81% being singletons. The specimen was peripheral blood. These receptors were collected from a human donor in a cohort sampled during active COVID-19.

The CDR3 nucleotides are TGTGCCATCAGTGGGGAGGACGGAACCTACGAGCAGTACTTC. Its protein is CAISGEDGTYEQYF. The rearrangement uses TRBV10-3 and TRBJ2-7; possible D gene TRBD2, 6 bases. In germline, CDR1 is ENHRY, CDR2 SYGVKD. The CDR3 sequence is 14 residues long. V gave up 4 bases and J gave up 2 bases, with 12 bases separating them.

This clone appeared once. This chain uses TRBV4-1 with TRBJ2-6, with a weak D call TRBD1 (5 bases). Trimming stripped 0 bases from V and 0 bases from J, with 9 bases between. Per the germline V gene, CDR1 is MGHRA and CDR2 is YSYEKL. The CDR3 is made up of 17 amino acids. The CDR3 here is CASSQETASSGANVLTF. CDR3 DNA: TGCGCCAGCAGCCAAGAGACAGCGTCCTCTGGGGCCAACGTCCTGACTTTC.

The rearrangement joins TRBV7-9 to TRBJ2-7; TRBD2 might be the D (6 bases). In germline, CDR1 is SEHNR, CDR2 FQNEAQ (reference sequence). V shed 1 base and J shed 4 bases, with 20 bases lying between them. This CDR3 contains 17 residues. CDR3 loop: CASSLVNIRENNYEQYF. Written as DNA, the CDR3 is TGTGCCAGCAGCTTAGTAAATATACGGGAGAACAATTACGAGCAGTACTTC.

In nucleotides, the CDR3 is TGCAGTGCTAGTGATAGCGGGGGGGCCCAAGAGACCCAGTACTTC. Translation gives CSASDSGGAQETQYF. The chain carries TRBV20-1 and TRBJ2-5, with 11 bases that match TRBD2. There are 15 residues in the CDR3. V trimming: 3 bases; J trimming: 1 base; junction bases outside the gene matches: 4. CDR1 is DFQATT, CDR2 SNEGSKA, per germline (reference sequence).

V and J are TRBV19 and TRBJ2-3; no reliable D call. CDR3 size: 16 residues. Trimming stripped 4 bases from V and 3 bases from J, with 17 bases between. CDR1 and CDR2 (germline): LNHDA, SQIVND (reference sequence). The CDR3 DNA sequence: TGTGCCAGTAGTACCGACTTGGGTCTTGGTACAGATACGCAGTATTTT. This translates into CASSTDLGLGTDTQYF.

This chain links TRBV28 with TRBJ2-5; 7 bases line up with TRBD1. This CDR3 region has 13 residues. Trimming removed 6 bases from V and 5 bases from J; junction bases left unmatched: 6. The germline gives CDR1 MDHEN, CDR2 SYDVKM. CDR3 sequence (DNA): TGTGCCAGCAGACGACAGGGCGCGGAGACCCAGTACTTC. Amino acids: CASRRQGAETQYF.

The chain joins TRBV5-1 to TRBJ1-1; 7 bases line up with TRBD1. The CDR3 spans 16 residues. Looked up from germline, CDR1 is SGHRS and CDR2 is YFSETQ. V dropped 3 bases and J dropped 3; count of bases not matched to a gene: 11. CDR3 DNA sequence: TGCGCCAGCAGCTCAAGGACAGGTTATGAGGACACTGAAGCTTTCTTT. Amino acid sequence: CASSSRTGYEDTEAFF.

The chain recombines TRBV6-2 or TRBV6-3 with TRBJ2-1; TRBD2 aligns across 13 bases. From germline, CDR1 is MNHEY and CDR2 SVGEGT. There are 16 residues in the CDR3. V gave up 5 bases and J gave up 5 bases; unmatched junction bases: 6. The CDR3 sequence is CASSPGTSGTDNEQFF. DNA of the CDR3: TGTGCCAGCAGTCCCGGGACTAGCGGGACTGACAATGAGCAGTTCTTC.